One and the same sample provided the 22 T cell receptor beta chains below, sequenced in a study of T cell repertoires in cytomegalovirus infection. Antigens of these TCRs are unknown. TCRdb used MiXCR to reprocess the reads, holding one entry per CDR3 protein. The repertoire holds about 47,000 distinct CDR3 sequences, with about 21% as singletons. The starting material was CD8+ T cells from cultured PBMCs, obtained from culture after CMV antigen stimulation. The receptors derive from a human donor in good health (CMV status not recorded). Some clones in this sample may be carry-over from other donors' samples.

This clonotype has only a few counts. Here the CDR3 DNA reads TGTGCCAGCAGCTTAGCAGGGGACGGGACAGATACGCAGTATTTT. It translates to CASSLAGDGTDTQYF. J is TRBJ2-3 and V is TRBV7-9; D is possibly TRBD1 or TRBD2 (5 bases each). The germline V and J ends were trimmed by 0 bases and 3 bases, with 10 bases remaining between them. This CDR3 contains 15 residues. Germline CDR1 reads SEHNR; CDR2 reads FQNEAQ (reference sequence).

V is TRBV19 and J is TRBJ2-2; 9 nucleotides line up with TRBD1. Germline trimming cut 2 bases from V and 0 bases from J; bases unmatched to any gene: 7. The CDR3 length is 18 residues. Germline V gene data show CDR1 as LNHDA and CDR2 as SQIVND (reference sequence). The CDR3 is CASSIKDRGISNTGELFF. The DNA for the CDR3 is TGTGCCAGTAGTATAAAGGACAGGGGAATATCGAACACCGGGGAGCTGTTTTTT.

The CDR3 here is CSASMRGGPIPNTEAFF. The CDR3, as DNA: TGCAGTGCTAGTATGAGGGGGGGGCCAATACCGAACACTGAAGCTTTCTTT. The chain combines TRBV20-1 with TRBJ1-1, with D tentatively TRBD1 (6 bases). With 3 bases removed from V and 1 base from J, the gap between germline ends came to 21 bases. The CDR3 consists of 17 residues. CDR1 is DFQATT and CDR2 is SNEGSKA in the germline V gene (reference sequence).

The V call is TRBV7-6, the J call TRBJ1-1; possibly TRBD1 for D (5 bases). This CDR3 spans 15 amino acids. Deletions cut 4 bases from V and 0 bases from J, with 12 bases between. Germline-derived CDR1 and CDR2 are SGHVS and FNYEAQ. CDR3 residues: CASSSPGVLNTEAFF. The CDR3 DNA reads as TGTGCCAGCAGCTCCCCGGGGGTCTTGAACACTGAAGCTTTCTTT.

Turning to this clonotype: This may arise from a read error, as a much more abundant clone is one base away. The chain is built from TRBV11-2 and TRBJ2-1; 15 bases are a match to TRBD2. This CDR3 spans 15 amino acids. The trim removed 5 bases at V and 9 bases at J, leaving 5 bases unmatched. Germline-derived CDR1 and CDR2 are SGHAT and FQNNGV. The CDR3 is CASSPPGLAGGEQFF. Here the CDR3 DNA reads TGTGCCAGCAGCCCCCCGGGACTAGCGGGAGGTGAGCAGTTCTTC.

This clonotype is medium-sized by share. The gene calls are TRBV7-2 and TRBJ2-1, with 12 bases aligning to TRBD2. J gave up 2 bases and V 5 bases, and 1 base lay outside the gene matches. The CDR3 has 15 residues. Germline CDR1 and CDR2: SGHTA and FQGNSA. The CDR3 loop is CASSRTSGAYNEQFF. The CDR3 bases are TGTGCCAGCAGCCGGACTAGCGGGGCCTACAATGAGCAGTTCTTC.

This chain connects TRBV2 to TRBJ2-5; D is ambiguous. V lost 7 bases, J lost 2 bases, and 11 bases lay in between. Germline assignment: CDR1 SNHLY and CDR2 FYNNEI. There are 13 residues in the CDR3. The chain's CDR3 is CASTWAEQETQYF. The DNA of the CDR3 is TGTGCCAGCACCTGGGCCGAGCAAGAGACCCAGTACTTC.

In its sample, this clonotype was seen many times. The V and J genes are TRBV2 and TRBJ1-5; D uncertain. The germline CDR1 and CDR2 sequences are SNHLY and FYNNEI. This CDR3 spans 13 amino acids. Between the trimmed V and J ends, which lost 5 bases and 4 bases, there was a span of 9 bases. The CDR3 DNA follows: TGTGCCAGCAGTTGGACTGCTAATCAGCCCCAGCATTTT. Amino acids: CASSWTANQPQHF.

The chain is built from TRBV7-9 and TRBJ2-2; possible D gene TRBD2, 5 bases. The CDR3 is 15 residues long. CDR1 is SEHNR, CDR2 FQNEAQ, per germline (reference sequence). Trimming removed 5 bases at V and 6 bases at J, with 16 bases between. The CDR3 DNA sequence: TGTGCCAGCAGCCTCGAACCCGGGGTGGCCGGGGAGCTGTTTTTT. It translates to CASSLEPGVAGELFF.

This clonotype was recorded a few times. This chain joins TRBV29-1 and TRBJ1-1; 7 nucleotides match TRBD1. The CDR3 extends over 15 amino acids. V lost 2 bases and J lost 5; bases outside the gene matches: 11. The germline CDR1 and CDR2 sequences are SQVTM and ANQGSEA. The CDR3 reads CSVETPRQGGTEAFF. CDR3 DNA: TGCAGCGTTGAAACCCCACGACAGGGTGGGACTGAAGCTTTCTTT.

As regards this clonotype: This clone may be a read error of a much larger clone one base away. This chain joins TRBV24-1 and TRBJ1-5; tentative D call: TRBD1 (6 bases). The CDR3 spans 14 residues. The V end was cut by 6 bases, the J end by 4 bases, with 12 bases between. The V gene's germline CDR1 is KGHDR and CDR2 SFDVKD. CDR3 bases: TGTGCCACCAGTAAAGGGCAGGGGAATCAGCCCCAGCATTTT. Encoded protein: CATSKGQGNQPQHF.

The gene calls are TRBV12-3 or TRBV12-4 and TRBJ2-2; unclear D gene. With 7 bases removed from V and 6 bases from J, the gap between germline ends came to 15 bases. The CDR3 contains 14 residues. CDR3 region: CASIPQFRPGELFF. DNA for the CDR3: TGTGCCAGCATTCCCCAATTCCGTCCCGGGGAGCTGTTTTTT.

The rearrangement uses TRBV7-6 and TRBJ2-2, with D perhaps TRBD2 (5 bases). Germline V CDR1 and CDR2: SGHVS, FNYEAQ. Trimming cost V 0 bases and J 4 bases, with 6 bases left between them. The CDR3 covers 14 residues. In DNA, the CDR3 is TGTGCCAGCAGCTTAGCGGACTCCACCGGGGAGCTGTTTTTT. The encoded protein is CASSLADSTGELFF. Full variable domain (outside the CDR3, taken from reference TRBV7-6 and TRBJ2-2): GAGVSQSPRYKVTKRGQDVALRCDPISGHVSLYWYRQALGQGPEFLTYFNYEAQQDKSGLPNDRFSAERPEGSISTLTIQRTEQRDSAMYRCASSLADSTGELFFGEGSRLTVL.

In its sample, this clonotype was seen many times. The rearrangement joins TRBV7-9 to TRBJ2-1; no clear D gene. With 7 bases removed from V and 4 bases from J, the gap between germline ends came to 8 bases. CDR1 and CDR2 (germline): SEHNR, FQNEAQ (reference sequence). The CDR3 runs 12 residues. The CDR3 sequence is CASTLAYNEQFF. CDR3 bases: TGTGCCAGCACGCTGGCGTACAATGAGCAGTTCTTC.

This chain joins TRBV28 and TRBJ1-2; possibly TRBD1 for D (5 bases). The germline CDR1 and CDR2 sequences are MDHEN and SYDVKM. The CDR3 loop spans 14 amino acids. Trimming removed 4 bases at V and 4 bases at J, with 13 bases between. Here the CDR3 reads CASSSLGEGYGYTF. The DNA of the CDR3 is TGTGCCAGCAGTTCTCTGGGGGAAGGCTATGGCTACACCTTC.

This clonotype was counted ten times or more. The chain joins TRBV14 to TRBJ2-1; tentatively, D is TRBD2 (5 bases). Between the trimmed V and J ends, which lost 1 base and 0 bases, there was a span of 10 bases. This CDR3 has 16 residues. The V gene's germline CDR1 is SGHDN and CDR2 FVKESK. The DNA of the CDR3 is TGTGCCAGCAGCCAAGTCGGGGAAAGCTCCTACAATGAGCAGTTCTTC. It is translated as CASSQVGESSYNEQFF.

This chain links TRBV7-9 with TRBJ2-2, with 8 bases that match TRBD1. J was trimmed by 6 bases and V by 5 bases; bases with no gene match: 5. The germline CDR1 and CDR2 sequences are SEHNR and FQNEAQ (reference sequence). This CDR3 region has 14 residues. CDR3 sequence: CASSVRQGSGELFF. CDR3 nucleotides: TGTGCCAGCAGCGTAAGACAGGGGTCCGGGGAGCTGTTTTTT.

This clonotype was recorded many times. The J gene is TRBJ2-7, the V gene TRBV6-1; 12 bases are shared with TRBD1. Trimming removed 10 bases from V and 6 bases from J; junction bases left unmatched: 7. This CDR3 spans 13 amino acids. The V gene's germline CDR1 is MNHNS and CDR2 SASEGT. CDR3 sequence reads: CATLGTGGREQYF. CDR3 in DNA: TGTGCCACCCTCGGGACAGGGGGCCGCGAGCAGTACTTC.

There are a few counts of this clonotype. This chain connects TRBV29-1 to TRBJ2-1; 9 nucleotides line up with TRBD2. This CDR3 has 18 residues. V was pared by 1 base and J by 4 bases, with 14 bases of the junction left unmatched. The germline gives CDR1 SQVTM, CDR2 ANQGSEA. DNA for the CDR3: TGCAGCGTTGAAGGGGAAGTAAGCGGGGGGCTAGGGTACAATGAGCAGTTCTTC. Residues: CSVEGEVSGGLGYNEQFF.

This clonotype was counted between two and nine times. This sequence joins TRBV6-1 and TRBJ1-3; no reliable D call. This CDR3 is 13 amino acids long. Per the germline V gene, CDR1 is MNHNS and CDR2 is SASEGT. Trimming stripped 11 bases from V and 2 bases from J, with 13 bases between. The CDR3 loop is CAANPGPGNTIYF. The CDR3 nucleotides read TGTGCCGCCAACCCCGGCCCTGGAAACACCATATATTTT.

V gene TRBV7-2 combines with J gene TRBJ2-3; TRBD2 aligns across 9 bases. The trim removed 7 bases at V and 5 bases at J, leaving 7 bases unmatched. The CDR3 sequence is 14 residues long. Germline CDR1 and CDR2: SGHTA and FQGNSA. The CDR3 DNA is TGTGCCAGCACCCAGACTAGCGGCAAAGATACGCAGTATTTT. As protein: CASTQTSGKDTQYF.

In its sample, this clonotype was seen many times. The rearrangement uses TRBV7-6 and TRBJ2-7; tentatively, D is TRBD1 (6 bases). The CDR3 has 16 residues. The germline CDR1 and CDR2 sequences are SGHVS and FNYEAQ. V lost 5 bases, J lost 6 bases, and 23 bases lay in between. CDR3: CASSPRTDGPFSEQYF. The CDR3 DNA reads TGTGCCAGCAGCCCGAGGACAGACGGTCCCTTCTCCGAGCAGTACTTC.